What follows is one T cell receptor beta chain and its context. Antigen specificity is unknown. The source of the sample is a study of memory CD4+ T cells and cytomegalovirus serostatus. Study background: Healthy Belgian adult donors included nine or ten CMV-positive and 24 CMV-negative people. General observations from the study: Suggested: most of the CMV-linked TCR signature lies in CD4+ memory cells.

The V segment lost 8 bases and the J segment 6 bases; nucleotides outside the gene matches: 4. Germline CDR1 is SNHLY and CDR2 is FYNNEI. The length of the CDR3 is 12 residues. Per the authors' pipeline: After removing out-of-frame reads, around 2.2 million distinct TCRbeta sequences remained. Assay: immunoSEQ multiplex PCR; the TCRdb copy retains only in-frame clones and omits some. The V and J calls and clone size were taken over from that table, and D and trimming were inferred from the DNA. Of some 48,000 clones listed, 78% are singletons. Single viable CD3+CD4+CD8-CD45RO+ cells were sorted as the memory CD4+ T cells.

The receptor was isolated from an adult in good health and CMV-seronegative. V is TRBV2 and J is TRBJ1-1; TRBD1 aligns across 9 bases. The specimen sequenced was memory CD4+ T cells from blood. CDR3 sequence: CASSGTGSEAFF. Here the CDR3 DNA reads TGTGCCAGCTCCGGGACAGGGTCTGAAGCTTTCTTT.